A single sample gave rise to the 14 T cell receptor beta chains below, sequenced in a study of cytomegalovirus exposure and HLA in healthy donors (dated by TCRdb to between 2016 and 2019). Library generation was performed with the immunoSEQ multiplex PCR assay. The multiplex PCR relied on a mix of 60 forward primers for TCR Vbeta segments and 13 reverse primers for TCR Jbeta segments. The table was pulled from immuneACCESS by TCRdb, which kept in-frame rearrangements only. Such tables lose some clones; where checked, under half of the loss comes from unresolved V genes, and the rest has no known cause. In this sample the table shows approximately 150,000 clones, almost 80% of which occur a single time. The biggest ten clones account for approximately 6% of the sample. Sequenced: PBMCs. Every receptor here comes from a middle-aged man in good health and CMV-seropositive.

The rearrangement joins TRBV10-3 to TRBJ2-7; 12 bases map to TRBD2. The trim removed 2 bases at V and 1 base at J, leaving 3 bases unmatched. Germline V lookup: CDR1 ENHRY, CDR2 SYGVKD. The CDR3 totals 16 residues. The chain's CDR3 is CAISEGLAGSSYEQYF. The CDR3, as DNA: TGTGCCATCAGTGAGGGACTAGCGGGAAGTTCCTACGAGCAGTACTTC.

This rearrangement joins TRBV7-9 to TRBJ2-3; maybe TRBD1 (6 bases). With 5 bases removed from V and 5 bases from J, the gap between germline ends came to 23 bases. Germline CDR1 is SEHNR and CDR2 is FQNEAQ (reference sequence). There are 17 residues in the CDR3. In DNA form, the CDR3 reads TGTGCCAGCAGCCCCCCCCACAGGGAAAGGGGTGAAGATACGCAGTATTTT. It encodes CASSPPHRERGEDTQYF.

The chain links TRBV2 to TRBJ2-3, with TRBD2 identical over 10 bases. CDR1 and CDR2 (germline): SNHLY, FYNNEI. CDR3 length: 16 amino acids. The V gene end was trimmed by 1 base and the J gene end by 5 bases; junction bases not matched to a gene: 6. The CDR3 protein is CASSEGGAGGGDTQYF. CDR3 DNA: TGTGCCAGCAGTGAAGGAGGAGCGGGAGGGGGAGATACGCAGTATTTT.

The gene calls are TRBV14 and TRBJ2-7, with D unclear. Germline lookup yields CDR1 SGHDN and CDR2 FVKESK. Trimming removed 0 bases from V and 6 bases from J, with 6 bases in between. The CDR3 loop spans 12 amino acids. The CDR3 sequence: CASSQDPGEQYF. The CDR3, as DNA: TGTGCCAGCAGCCAAGATCCGGGCGAGCAGTACTTC.

In this sample, this clone turned up once. The chain combines TRBV9 with TRBJ1-4, with 7 bases identical to TRBD1. The CDR3 is made up of 14 amino acids. Germline V gives CDR1 SGDLS, CDR2 YYNGEE. The V gene end was trimmed by 0 bases and the J gene end by 6 bases; junction bases not matched to a gene: 2. The CDR3 DNA reads as TGTGCCAGCAGCGTAGGTCAGGGGGATGAAAAACTGTTTTTT. This gives the protein CASSVGQGDEKLFF.

The V and J genes are TRBV6-4 and TRBJ1-2, with a weak D call TRBD1 (5 bases). The V gene lost 3 bases and the J gene lost 3 bases, with 11 bases spanning the gap. Germline CDR1 and CDR2: MRHNA and SNTAGT. The CDR3 contains 14 residues. The DNA of the CDR3 is TGTGCCAGCAGTGATTGGGGGGTCTACTATGGCTACACCTTC. Translation gives CASSDWGVYYGYTF.

The V call is TRBV4-1, the J call TRBJ1-3; TRBD1 matches 9 bases. Per the germline V gene, CDR1 is MGHRA and CDR2 is YSYEKL. V was clipped by 0 bases and J by 9 bases; unmatched bases: 6. CDR3 length equals 15 residues. The CDR3 DNA reads as TGCGCCAGCAGCCAAGAGGACAGGGGACTGAGCACCATATATTTT. This gives the protein CASSQEDRGLSTIYF.

The V call is TRBV28, the J call TRBJ2-7, with 11 bases aligning to TRBD2. Germline-derived CDR1 and CDR2 are MDHEN and SYDVKM. CDR3 size: 17 residues. Trimming took 4 bases from V and 2 from J; bases not matched to a gene: 10. The DNA of the CDR3 is TGTGCCAGCAGTTCATCCCATCGACTAGCGGGAACCTACGAGCAGTACTTC. Its protein product is CASSSSHRLAGTYEQYF.

This clone was detected once. The chain links TRBV6-6 to TRBJ2-5, with 9 bases that match TRBD2. V shed 0 bases, J shed 5 bases, and the junction held 4 bases outside the gene matches. The CDR3 consists of 15 residues. CDR1 and CDR2 from the germline V gene are MNHNY and SVGAGI (reference sequence). This chain's CDR3 is CASSYSISGRETQYF. CDR3 bases: TGTGCCAGCAGTTACTCGATCAGCGGGAGGGAGACCCAGTACTTC.

This chain joins TRBV29-1 and TRBJ2-1; D is unclear. CDR1 SQVTM and CDR2 ANQGSEA come from the germline V gene. The CDR3 spans 13 residues. The ends were cut back, 4 bases at V and 0 bases at J, with 7 bases in the middle. The CDR3 protein is CSVVVSSYNEQFF. CDR3 nucleotide sequence: TGCAGCGTTGTAGTGAGCTCCTACAATGAGCAGTTCTTC.

Comments on this clone: Distinct nucleotide sequences in the sample also encode this CDR3. The V call is TRBV19, the J call TRBJ1-1; 7 nucleotides align to TRBD1. Germline V CDR1 and CDR2: LNHDA, SQIVND (reference sequence). V shed 3 bases, J shed 4 bases, and the junction held 2 bases outside the gene matches. The CDR3 runs 13 residues. This CDR3 is CASSINRGTEAFF. The CDR3 DNA reads as TGTGCCAGTAGTATTAACAGGGGCACTGAAGCTTTCTTT.

This chain links TRBV27 with TRBJ2-3, with 11 nucleotides matching TRBD2. Germline V gives CDR1 MNHEY, CDR2 SMNVEV (reference sequence). The CDR3 is 15 residues long. V lost 4 bases to trimming and J lost 6 bases; unmatched junction nucleotides: 6. The CDR3, as DNA: TGTGCCAGCAGTTCGACTAGCGGGGCACCTGATACGCAGTATTTT. Residues: CASSSTSGAPDTQYF.

This clone has only a few counts. This rearrangement joins TRBV6-6 to TRBJ1-1; 7 bases agree with TRBD1. The CDR3 has 15 amino acids. Trimming took 0 bases from V and 1 from J; bases not matched to a gene: 2. The germline V gene has CDR1 MNHNY and CDR2 SVGAGI (reference sequence). The CDR3 sequence: CASSYSRGRNTEAFF. The CDR3 DNA is TGTGCCAGCAGTTACTCGAGGGGGCGGAACACTGAAGCTTTCTTT.

On this clone itself: The sample has other DNA sequences that encode this CDR3 too. The chain has TRBV9 and TRBJ2-1; weak D call: TRBD2 (5 bases). Deletions cut 2 bases from V and 4 bases from J, with 10 bases between. CDR1 is SGDLS and CDR2 is YYNGEE in the germline V gene. This CDR3 is built from 14 residues. The CDR3 loop reads CASSVGRGYNEQFF. CDR3 bases: TGTGCCAGCAGCGTCGGACGGGGATACAATGAGCAGTTCTTC.